The T cell receptor beta chain described here comes from a study of early T cells in non-severe SARS-CoV-2 infection. A remark on this clonotype: Its ends do not fully match the called genes, so a read error is possible.

The CDR3 is 14 amino acids. Germline CDR1 and CDR2: SQVTM and ANQGSEA. MiXCR, applied by TCRdb to the 5' RACE reads, yields one record per CDR3 protein. In the table there are under 75,000 distinct CDR3 sequences, roughly 13% of which are singletons. The sample consisted of whole blood. The TCR comes from an adult who was a healthcare worker with PCR-confirmed SARS-CoV-2 infection or an uninfected control (not recorded which). The chain has TRBV29-1 and TRBJ1-5, with TRBD1 matching 12 bases. Here the CDR3 reads CCVGGDRGLQPQHF. CDR3 DNA: TGCTGCGTTGGAGGGGACAGGGGGCTTCAGCCCCAGCATTTT.